These 2 T cell receptor beta chains were sequenced from one sample in a study of identical twins. TCRdb redid the calling of the 5' RACE reads with MiXCR, one entry per CDR3 protein. The sample includes roughly 770,000 distinct CDR3 sequences, over 15% of them seen just once. These data were likewise used in another study, on T cells expressing NK-cell markers.

Specimen: PBMCs. These receptor sequences come from a woman aged 18 to 35 in good health.

Only a few counts were recorded for this clonotype. This chain connects TRBV5-1 to TRBJ2-3, with 11 bases fitting TRBD2. Trimming took 4 bases from V and 0 from J; bases not matched to a gene: 4. CDR3 length: 16 amino acids. The germline V gene encodes CDR1 SGHRS and CDR2 YFSETQ. CDR3 region: CASSRGLAASTDTQYF. As DNA, the CDR3 is TGCGCCAGCAGCAGGGGACTAGCGGCTAGCACAGATACGCAGTATTTT.

The chain recombines TRBV5-1 with TRBJ2-5; 9 bases map to TRBD1. V lost 5 bases to trimming and J lost 4 bases; unmatched junction nucleotides: 3. The CDR3 is 13 amino acids. The germline CDR1 and CDR2 sequences are SGHRS and YFSETQ. The CDR3 is CASRKTGGETQYF. The CDR3, as DNA: TGCGCCAGCAGAAAGACAGGGGGAGAGACCCAGTACTTC. Based on the CDR3 plus reference TRBV5-1 and TRBJ2-5, the full variable domain is KAGVTQTPRYLIKTRGQQVTLSCSPISGHRSVSWYQQTPGQGLQFLFEYFSETQRNKGNFPGRFSGRQFSNSRSEMNVSTLELGDSALYLCASRKTGGETQYFGPGTRLLVL.